This T cell receptor (beta chain) was captured in a study of vaccination effects on CD4 cells after COVID-19. Clones were sequenced by immunoSEQ multiplex PCR, and TCRdb holds only the in-frame ones, with some missing. The table shows about 48,000 clones, with 65% to 80% occurring only once. CD4+ T cells specific for antigen were expanded with viral peptide pools by the ViraFEST assay before sequencing. Cultured cells yielded isolated CD4+ T cells after 10 to 11 days. Participants got two doses of BNT162b2 or mRNA-1273 vaccine. Cultures had half their medium replaced with IL-2 medium on days 3 and 7. Study-wide results and caveats: Late post-vaccination, clones induced by infection and those induced by vaccine underwent marked clonal contraction.

As regards this clone: Its antigen is not identified.

CDR1 is LGHNA and CDR2 is YNFKEQ in the germline V gene. Trimming stripped 4 bases from V and 0 bases from J, with 6 bases between. The CDR3 is 13 residues long. The receptor comes from a human donor who received a COVID-19 vaccine. The sample was CD4+ T cells from PBMCs cultured with HCoV-OC43 spike peptides, taken after COVID-19 vaccination. Subset of the sample: HCoV-OC43 spike overlapping peptide pool stimulation. This chain joins TRBV4-2 and TRBJ1-1; no reliable D call. For the CDR3, the DNA is TGTGCCAGCAGCCTACAATTGAACACTGAAGCTTTCTTT. Translated: CASSLQLNTEAFF.